Listed below are T cell receptor beta chains from one sample, sequenced in a study of blood T cell repertoires in COVID-19. Profiling relied on immunoSEQ multiplex PCR, and the TCRdb table lists in-frame clones only, not all of them. The sample includes around 100,000 clones, roughly 84% seen only once; the top ten take roughly 0.83%. The specimen sequenced was peripheral blood. Every receptor here comes from a woman in her 70s with acute or convalescent COVID-19. The CDR3 runs from the conserved cysteine through the conserved F or W. D genes are given only for firm matches. Clone size is stated in some rows and not others, as once, few, many or a class when expanded.

TRBV5-1	TRBD1	TRBJ2-7	-	TGCGCCAGCAGCGTCGGGACAGGGTTATACGAGCAGTACTTC	CASSVGTGLYEQYF
TRBV19	TRBD1	TRBJ2-7	-	TGTGCCAGTAGGGAACAGGGGAGACCTTACGAGCAGTACTTC	CASREQGRPYEQYF
TRBV2	TRBD2	TRBJ2-2	-	TGTGCCAGCAGTGAAGTCCGGGGGGGCACCGGGGAGCTGTTTTTT	CASSEVRGGTGELFF
TRBV2	TRBD1	TRBJ2-3	-	TGTGCCAGCAGTGAAGCGAGGCAGGGGGTCACAGATACGCAGTATTTT	CASSEARQGVTDTQYF
TRBV28	-	TRBJ2-5	once	TGTGCCAGCAGTTCGCCCCTCGGGGTTGGAGAGACCCAGTACTTC	CASSSPLGVGETQYF
TRBV5-5	TRBD1	TRBJ1-5	-	TGTGCCAGCAGCGTTCCGGGACAGGGATTAGGACAGCCCCAGCATTTT	CASSVPGQGLGQPQHF
TRBV14	-	TRBJ2-7	-	TGTGCCAGCAGCCCCTTGACAACGTCCTACGAGCAGTACTTC	CASSPLTTSYEQYF
TRBV5-1	-	TRBJ1-1	-	TGCGCCAGCAGCTTGGAAGGCAGGATGAACACTGAAGCTTTCTTT	CASSLEGRMNTEAFF
TRBV10-3	TRBD1	TRBJ1-6	-	TGTGCCATCAGTACAGGGGTTAGAAATTCACCCCTCCACTTT	CAISTGVRNSPLHF
TRBV29-1	TRBD1	TRBJ2-5	once	TGCAGCGTTCGACAGGGGGGGGAGACCCAGTACTTC	CSVRQGGETQYF
TRBV7-3	-	TRBJ2-2	-	TGTGCCAGCAGTCAGCTAGTTTCCGGGGAGCTGTTTTTT	CASSQLVSGELFF
TRBV5-1	TRBD2	TRBJ2-5	-	TGCGCCAGCAGCTTGGACACACTAGCGGGGGGCCAAGAGACCCAGTACTTC	CASSLDTLAGGQETQYF
TRBV29-1	TRBD1	TRBJ1-4	-	TGCAGCGTTGAAGGAGGGGGCGGCGAAAAACTGTTTTTT	CSVEGGGGEKLFF
TRBV7-2	TRBD2	TRBJ2-1	-	TGTGCCAGCAGCTCCCCGACTAGCGGGAGGATGAATGAGCAGTTCTTC	CASSSPTSGRMNEQFF
TRBV3-1/TRBV3-2	-	TRBJ1-2	-	TGTGCCAGCAGCCTCAATCGAGGGCAGAGTGGCTACACCTTC	CASSLNRGQSGYTF
TRBV2	-	TRBJ1-1	-	TGTGCCAGCAGCTCGGACAGGAACACTGAAGCTTTCTTT	CASSSDRNTEAFF
TRBV11-2	TRBD2	TRBJ2-1	-	TGTGCCAGCAGCTTTATAGCGGGAGTGGACAGTGAGCAGTTCTTC	CASSFIAGVDSEQFF
TRBV5-1	TRBD2	TRBJ2-7	-	TGCGCCAGCAGCCCCCGGGGGGGATTCGGAGAGCAGTACTTC	CASSPRGGFGEQYF
TRBV7-3	-	TRBJ2-2	-	TGTGCCAGCAGCTCCGTTCGGGGGAGAGGCACCGGGGAGCTGTTTTTT	CASSSVRGRGTGELFF
TRBV20-1	-	TRBJ1-1	few	TGCAGTGCTAGTGGGGGAGTGAACACTGAAGCTTTCTTT	CSASGGVNTEAFF
TRBV28	TRBD1	TRBJ2-1	-	TGTGCCACCCTACCTCGGACAGGGATCAATGAGCAGTTCTTC	CATLPRTGINEQFF
TRBV6-5	-	TRBJ1-6	-	TGTGCCAGCAGTTACCGCCCCTCACTCGGGTCACCCCTCCACTTT	CASSYRPSLGSPLHF
TRBV5-1	TRBD1	TRBJ2-2	-	TGCGCCAGCAGCACGGGGACAGGGCGGAGGACCGGGGAGCTGTTTTTT	CASSTGTGRRTGELFF
TRBV5-1	-	TRBJ1-6	-	TGCGCCAGCAGCTACCCAGAAGGACAGTTTGGGGAGTCCTATAATTCACCCCTCCACTTT	CASSYPEGQFGESYNSPLHF
TRBV10-3	-	TRBJ2-7	-	TGTGCCATCAGTGAGTCGCCTACCCGAACCTCCTACGAGCAGTACTTC	CAISESPTRTSYEQYF
TRBV6-1	TRBD1	TRBJ1-2	-	TGTGCCAGCAGTGAAGTAGGAGGGACAGGGAAGTATGGCTACACCTTC	CASSEVGGTGKYGYTF
TRBV5-1	-	TRBJ1-4	-	TGCGCCAGCAGCTTGGGGCAGGCTGCAACTAATGAAAAACTGTTTTTT	CASSLGQAATNEKLFF
TRBV19	TRBD2	TRBJ2-3	-	TGTGCCAGTAGCCTACAGCGGGGTGGCTTGGATACGCAGTATTTT	CASSLQRGGLDTQYF
TRBV2	-	TRBJ2-7	-	TGTGCCAGCAGCGCCAGTCCCCTGGCGGTCGTCCACGAGCAGTACTTC	CASSASPLAVVHEQYF
TRBV9	TRBD2	TRBJ2-3	-	TGTGCCAGCAGCGTAGGAATAGCGGGTAGCACAGATACGCAGTATTTT	CASSVGIAGSTDTQYF
TRBV11-3	-	TRBJ2-1	-	TGTGCCAGCAGCGTCCGACAGGCGGACTACAATGAGCAGTTCTTC	CASSVRQADYNEQFF
TRBV4-1	TRBD2	TRBJ2-7	-	TGCGCCAGGGGGATTACTAGCGGGAGGGCCGACGAGCAGTACTTC	CARGITSGRADEQYF
TRBV5-4	-	TRBJ1-1	-	TGTGCCAGCAGCCGACAGAAAGAAAACACTGAAGCTTTCTTT	CASSRQKENTEAFF
TRBV28	-	TRBJ2-5	-	TGTGCCAGCAGTTTAAGGGGTCTGACAGTTCACGGGACCCAGTACTTC	CASSLRGLTVHGTQYF
TRBV7-6	TRBD1	TRBJ2-7	-	TGTGCCAGCAGCTTAAGTAGTTCAGGGGGCATCGACGAGCAGTACTTC	CASSLSSSGGIDEQYF
TRBV4-1	TRBD2	TRBJ2-1	-	TGCGCCAGCAGCGACTCTCCTAGCGGGAACTACAATGAGCAGTTCTTC	CASSDSPSGNYNEQFF
TRBV7-9	TRBD1	TRBJ2-7	-	TGTGCCAGCAGCCCTGGACAGGGGGGGTACGAGCAGTACTTC	CASSPGQGGYEQYF
TRBV5-1	TRBD1	TRBJ1-1	-	TGCGCCAGCAGCTTTACAGGGGCGGACACTGAAGCTTTCTTT	CASSFTGADTEAFF
TRBV19	TRBD1	TRBJ1-1	-	TGTGCCAGTAGTTTTCTCGACAGGGATGCTTTCTTT	CASSFLDRDAFF
TRBV11-2	-	TRBJ2-5	once	TGTGCCAGCAGCTTAGGGTCTAATCAAGAGACCCAGTACTTC	CASSLGSNQETQYF
TRBV23-1	TRBD2	TRBJ2-7	-	TGCGCCAGCAGACCCAGGGGGCTAGCGGGAGATAACGAGCAGTACTTC	CASRPRGLAGDNEQYF
TRBV3-1/TRBV3-2	-	TRBJ1-6	-	TGTGCCAGCAGCCAGAGACCGGGGGATTCACCCCTCCACTTT	CASSQRPGDSPLHF
TRBV3-1/TRBV3-2	TRBD2	TRBJ2-6	-	TGTGCCAGCAGCTCCCCCCTTAGCGGGGGACCCTCTGGGGCCAACGTCCTGACTTTC	CASSSPLSGGPSGANVLTF
TRBV3-1/TRBV3-2	-	TRBJ1-2	-	TGTGCCAGCAGCCAAGGAGGGGTGGGGGCAGGTCGGGGCTACACCTTC	CASSQGGVGAGRGYTF
TRBV29-1	TRBD1	TRBJ2-7	once	TGCAGCGTTGTACCACAGGGGGCAGGGGAGCAGTACTTC	CSVVPQGAGEQYF
TRBV3-1/TRBV3-2	TRBD2	TRBJ2-1	-	TGTGCCAGCAGCCAAGATAGCGGGAGGGAGCAGTTCTTC	CASSQDSGREQFF
TRBV20-1	TRBD1	TRBJ2-7	-	TGCAGTGCTAGTTCTAGGGGACAGTTTCCGTACGAGCAGTACTTC	CSASSRGQFPYEQYF
TRBV19	-	TRBJ1-2	-	TGTGCCACAGGGAAGAACTATGGCTACACCTTC	CATGKNYGYTF
TRBV6-6	TRBD2	TRBJ2-7	-	TGTGCCAGCACCCGGGGGGAGACCTACGAGCAGTACTTC	CASTRGETYEQYF
TRBV4-1	-	TRBJ1-4	-	TGCGCCAGCAGCCAAGATAACTGGGAAAAACTGTTTTTT	CASSQDNWEKLFF